The T cell receptor beta chain under discussion was sequenced for a study of blood T cell repertoires in COVID-19 (dated by TCRdb to between 2020 and 2021). About the full investigation: Collaborator samples came from the United States, Italy and Spain and covered acute and convalescent phases of COVID-19. The material from the prospective study consisted of cDNA or gDNA derived from T cells, B-cell-depleted T cells, or PBMCs. Subjects who had been exposed to COVID-19, were actively infected with it, or had recovered from it provided the deeply sampled blood TCRbeta repertoires that made up the dataset. A freely available public database, intended as a resource for researchers studying the immune response to SARS-CoV-2, is where the repertoires were released. The samples were drawn from two sources: the first 160 participants of the ongoing ImmuneRACE study, and approximately 1,300 subjects contributed by 6 global collaborators. Nearly every sample came with metadata listing a de-identified subject ID, COVID-19 status, age in years and sex. Where available, HLA class I and class II types were obtained from metadata supplied by the sample provider rather than from assay-based typing. General findings and caveats noted by the study authors: The quantity of clinical and demographic metadata differed by source and by participant and was supplied without curation.

TCRbeta CDR3 regions were amplified from genomic DNA using the immunoSEQ Assay, a bias-controlled multiplex PCR. Per the original workflow: Nucleated cell counts per sample were estimated from amplification of reference gene primers within the assay. To quantify the absolute abundance of each unique TCRbeta CDR3 rearrangement, sequence reads were collapsed and filtered. For each sample, productive Simpson clonality was calculated as the square root of Simpson's diversity index across productive rearrangements. What TCRdb holds here is the immuneACCESS table cut down to in-frame rearrangements. Part of the clones is not present; checked against another copy, under half of the missing clones reflect an unresolved V gene, and the others are unexplained. V, J and clone size are those of that table, while D and trimming were read from the DNA. The sample table records fewer than 140,000 clones; around 80% of these occur just once. The top ten hold approximately 6.2% of the sample.

Reading from cysteine to phenylalanine, the CDR3 counts 16 amino acids. The DNA shown is the 48-base CDR3, in frame from base 1. CDR1 is given as MNHEY and CDR2 as SVGAGI, both from the germline V gene. Trimming accounts for 3 bases at V and 4 bases at J, while the number of junction bases matched to no gene is 9. This clone was picked up one time. The antigen this receptor binds is unknown. No much larger clone is present one base from it, and per-base qualities are unavailable. In Seattle, one collaborating source enrolled patients while the infection was active and tracked those patients longitudinally over the course of disease. Collaborating institutions collected whole blood in K2EDTA tubes following their own protocols. For TCRbeta analysis, collaborators shipped samples in one of three forms: frozen whole blood, isolated PBMCs, or DNA extracted from either of those sample types.

The TCR originated in an elderly man with COVID-19, enrolled during active disease. The specimen sequenced was peripheral blood. This receptor chain uses TRBV6-5 and TRBJ2-1, and 7 junction bases match TRBD2. The DNA sequence is given as TGTGCCAGCAGTTATTTCGCTAGCGGAGGTTACAATGAGCAGTTCTTC. It is translated as CASSYFASGGYNEQFF.